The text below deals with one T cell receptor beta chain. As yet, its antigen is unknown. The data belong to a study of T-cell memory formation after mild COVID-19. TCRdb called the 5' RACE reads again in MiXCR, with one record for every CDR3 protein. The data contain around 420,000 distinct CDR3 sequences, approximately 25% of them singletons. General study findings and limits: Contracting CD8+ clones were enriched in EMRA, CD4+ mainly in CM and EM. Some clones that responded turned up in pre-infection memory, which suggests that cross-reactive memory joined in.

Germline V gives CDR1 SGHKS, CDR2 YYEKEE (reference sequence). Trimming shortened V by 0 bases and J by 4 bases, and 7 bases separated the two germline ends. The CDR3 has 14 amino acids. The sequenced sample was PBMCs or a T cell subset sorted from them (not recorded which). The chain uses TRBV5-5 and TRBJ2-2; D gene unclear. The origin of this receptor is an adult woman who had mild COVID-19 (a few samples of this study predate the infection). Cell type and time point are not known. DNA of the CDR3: TGTGCCAGCAGCTTGGCCCCATCCACCGGGGAGCTGTTTTTT. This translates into CASSLAPSTGELFF.